These 2 T cell receptor beta chains came from one sample sequenced in a study of technical replicates of blood from four donors. The method was immunoSEQ multiplex PCR; TCRdb's version includes in-frame clones alone and lacks a portion of them. The sample yields over 50,000 clones, around 97% seen once. Sequencing input: T cells isolated from PBMCs. These receptors all come from a human donor in good health.

The chain carries TRBV7-9 and TRBJ2-5; TRBD1 aligns across 8 bases. Per the germline V gene, CDR1 is SEHNR and CDR2 is FQNEAQ (reference sequence). V was clipped by 5 bases and J by 3 bases; unmatched bases: 11. The CDR3 sequence is 16 residues long. The CDR3 loop reads CASSLGTGRREETQYF. The DNA of the CDR3 is TGTGCCAGCAGCCTCGGGACAGGTAGGAGGGAAGAGACCCAGTACTTC.

The rearrangement uses TRBV25-1 and TRBJ1-1, with unresolved D. The CDR3 spans 16 residues. Per germline, CDR1 MGHDK and CDR2 SYGVNS. Trimming cost V 5 bases and J 0 bases, with 16 bases left between them. Written as DNA, the CDR3 is TGTGCCAGCAGTTTGAGTGAGGCCCCCATGAACACTGAAGCTTTCTTT. Translated, it gives CASSLSEAPMNTEAFF.